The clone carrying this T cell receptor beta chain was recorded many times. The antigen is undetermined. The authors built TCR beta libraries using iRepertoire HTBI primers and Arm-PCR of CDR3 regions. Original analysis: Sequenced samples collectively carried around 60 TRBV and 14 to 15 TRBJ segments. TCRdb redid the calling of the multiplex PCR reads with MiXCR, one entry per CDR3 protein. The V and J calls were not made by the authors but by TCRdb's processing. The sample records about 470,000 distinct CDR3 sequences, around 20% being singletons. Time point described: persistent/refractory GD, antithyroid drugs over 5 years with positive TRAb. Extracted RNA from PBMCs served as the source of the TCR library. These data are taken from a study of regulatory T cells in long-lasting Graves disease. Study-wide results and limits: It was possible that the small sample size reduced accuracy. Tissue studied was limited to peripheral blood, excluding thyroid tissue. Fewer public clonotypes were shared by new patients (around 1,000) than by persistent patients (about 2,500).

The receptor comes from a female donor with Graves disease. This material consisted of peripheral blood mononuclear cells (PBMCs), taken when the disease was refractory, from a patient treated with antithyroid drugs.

The CDR3 DNA sequence: TGTGCCAGCAGCACTACACTAGTTGGCGAGCAGTACTTC. Amino acid sequence: CASSTTLVGEQYF. This chain uses TRBV7-9 with TRBJ2-7, with D perhaps matching TRBD2 (5 bases). The V end was cut by 5 bases, the J end by 6 bases, with 14 bases between. The CDR3 covers 13 residues. Germline values: CDR1 SEHNR, CDR2 FQNEAQ (reference sequence).